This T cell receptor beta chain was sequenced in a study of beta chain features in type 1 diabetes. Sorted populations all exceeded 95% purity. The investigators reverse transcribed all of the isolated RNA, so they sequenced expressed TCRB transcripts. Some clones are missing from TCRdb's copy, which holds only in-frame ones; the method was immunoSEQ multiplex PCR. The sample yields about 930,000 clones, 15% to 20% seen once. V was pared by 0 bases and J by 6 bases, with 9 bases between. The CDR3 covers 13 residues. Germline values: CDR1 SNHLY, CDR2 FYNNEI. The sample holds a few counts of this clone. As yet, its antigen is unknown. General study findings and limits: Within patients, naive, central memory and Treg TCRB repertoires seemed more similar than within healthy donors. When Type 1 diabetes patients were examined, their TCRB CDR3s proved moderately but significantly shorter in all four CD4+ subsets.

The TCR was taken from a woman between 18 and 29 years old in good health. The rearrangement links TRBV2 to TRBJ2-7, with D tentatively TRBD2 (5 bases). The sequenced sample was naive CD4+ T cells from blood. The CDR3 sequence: CASSEASGSEQYF. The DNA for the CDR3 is TGTGCCAGCAGTGAAGCTTCGGGGTCCGAGCAGTACTTC.